These 10 T cell receptor beta chains came from one sample sequenced in a study of cytomegalovirus exposure and HLA in healthy donors (dated by TCRdb to 2017 to 2019). Receptor amplification or capture employed the immunoSEQ multiplex PCR assay. A mixture of 60 forward primers for TCR Vbeta segments and 13 reverse primers for TCR Jbeta segments was used in the multiplex PCR. The source is immuneACCESS, and TCRdb retained only in-frame sequences with V and J called. Part of the clones is not carried over; for the studies checked, unresolved V genes explain less than half of this, and the remainder is unexplained. Recorded for this sample are 83,000 or so clones; about 85% of them occurred a single time. The ten top clones hold roughly 14% of the sample. Material for sequencing was PBMCs. The receptor set was obtained from a woman between 40 and 55 years old in good health and CMV-seropositive.

J is TRBJ1-1 and V is TRBV7-8; D possibly corresponds to TRBD1 (6 bases). The CDR3 runs 21 residues. CDR1 and CDR2 (germline): SGHVS, FQNEAQ. V was pared by 1 base and J by 1 base, with 28 bases between. Here the CDR3 reads CASSLEEIGTPLSRANTEAFF. The CDR3 nucleotides are TGTGCCAGCAGCTTAGAGGAAATCGGGACACCGTTATCTCGGGCGAACACTGAAGCTTTCTTT.

This chain connects TRBV27 to TRBJ1-2, with TRBD1 matching over 12 bases. V lost 6 bases, J lost 6 bases, and 14 bases stayed unmatched. The germline V gene encodes CDR1 MNHEY and CDR2 SMNVEV (reference sequence). The CDR3 has 17 residues. The DNA for the CDR3 is TGTGCCAGCAGGGACTTGGGACAGGGGGCAGTTAAGAATGGCTACACCTTC. This sequence encodes CASRDLGQGAVKNGYTF.

The gene calls are TRBV30 and TRBJ1-3; no definite D call. V shed 4 bases and J shed 0 bases, with 10 bases lying between them. CDR1 is GTSNPN, CDR2 SVGIG, per germline (reference sequence). CDR3 length: 14 amino acids. CDR3 protein: CAWTAGISGNTIYF. CDR3 coding DNA: TGTGCCTGGACGGCGGGAATCTCTGGAAACACCATATATTTT.

J is TRBJ1-4 and V is TRBV19; TRBD1 might be the D (5 bases). CDR1 is LNHDA and CDR2 is SQIVND in the germline V gene (reference sequence). The germline V and J ends were trimmed by 11 bases and 4 bases, with 17 bases remaining between them. This CDR3 has 14 residues. The CDR3, as DNA: TGTGCCTCCAGGGAATGGACGGATAATGAAAAACTGTTTTTT. As protein: CASREWTDNEKLFF.

The chain carries TRBV4-1 and TRBJ1-2; D might be TRBD1 (5 bases). The germline V gene has CDR1 MGHRA and CDR2 YSYEKL. This CDR3 has 14 residues. Trimming removed 0 bases from V and 4 bases from J, with 9 bases in between. The CDR3 loop is CASSQDPDSYGYTF. The DNA of the CDR3 is TGCGCCAGCAGCCAAGACCCCGACAGCTATGGCTACACCTTC.

The CDR3 coding sequence is TGTGCCAGTAGGCAGGGGATGAACACTGAAGCTTTCTTT. Protein sequence: CASRQGMNTEAFF. This chain links TRBV19 with TRBJ1-1, with D possibly being TRBD1 (6 bases). This CDR3 is built from 13 residues. Germline CDR1 and CDR2: LNHDA and SQIVND (reference sequence). V lost 6 bases to trimming and J lost 0 bases, with 8 bases between them.

V usage is TRBV4-1 and J usage is TRBJ2-7; D gene uncertain. V was cut by 1 base and J by 3 bases, with 7 bases left in between. CDR1 and CDR2 (germline): MGHRA, YSYEKL. The CDR3 consists of 13 residues. This chain's CDR3 is CASSQGVDYEQYF. The CDR3 nucleotides read TGCGCCAGCAGCCAAGGAGTTGACTACGAGCAGTACTTC.

The chain recombines TRBV13 with TRBJ2-6, with D possibly TRBD2 on 5 matching bases. Germline loops: CDR1 PRHDT, CDR2 FYEKMQ (reference sequence). This CDR3 is 18 amino acids long. With 0 bases removed from V and 2 bases from J, the gap between germline ends came to 14 bases. CDR3 bases: TGTGCCAGCAGCTTAGGCTTAGGGAGAGGAACTGGGGCCAACGTCCTGACTTTC. Translation gives CASSLGLGRGTGANVLTF.

The chain has TRBV9 and TRBJ1-1; D is ambiguous. Trimming removed 3 bases at V and 2 bases at J, with 11 bases between. In germline, CDR1 is SGDLS, CDR2 YYNGEE. This CDR3 comprises 14 residues. This CDR3 is CASSAQHRNTEAFF. The CDR3 DNA sequence: TGTGCCAGCAGCGCCCAACATCGTAACACTGAAGCTTTCTTT.

J is TRBJ1-2 and V is TRBV19; D possibly corresponds to TRBD1 (5 bases). V gave up 0 bases and J gave up 3 bases, with 17 bases separating them. Looked up from germline, CDR1 is LNHDA and CDR2 is SQIVND (reference sequence). The CDR3 totals 17 residues. Written as DNA, the CDR3 is TGTGCCAGTAGTATAGATCCCGCGACAGCCTACTACTATGGCTACACCTTC. Translated: CASSIDPATAYYYGYTF.